This T cell receptor beta chain comes out of a study of T cell responses to AZD1222 COVID-19 vaccine. CDR3 length: 15 amino acids. The junction had 9 bases not matched to a gene; V was cut back by 5 bases and J by 6 bases. Per germline, CDR1 SGHVS and CDR2 FQNEAQ. TCRdb's copy holds only in-frame clones and misses some; the assay was immunoSEQ multiplex PCR. The table has 250,000 to 300,000 clones, around 93% seen once. The chain recombines TRBV7-8 with TRBJ2-7; 11 bases map to TRBD2. The sample consisted of peripheral blood, taken 28 days after the second AZD1222 dose. This clonotype was obtained from an adult who received the AZD1222 COVID-19 vaccine. The CDR3: CASSRTSGSTLEQYF. In nucleotides, the CDR3 is TGTGCCAGCAGCCGCACTAGCGGGAGTACCCTCGAGCAGTACTTC.